Listed here are 26 T cell receptor beta chains from one sample, sequenced in a study of T cell responses to AZD1222 COVID-19 vaccine. The repertoire was sequenced with immunoSEQ multiplex PCR; TCRdb's copy has only in-frame clones and lacks some. The sample records more than 150,000 clones, just over 85% being singletons. The sample was peripheral blood, taken on day 0 of AZD1222 vaccination. The receptor source for this set is an adult in good health.

The rearrangement joins TRBV27 to TRBJ2-5, with D perhaps being TRBD1 or TRBD2 (5 bases each). Germline V gene data show CDR1 as MNHEY and CDR2 as SMNVEV (reference sequence). Trimming cost V 3 bases and J 1 base, with 12 bases left between them. The CDR3 sequence is 15 residues long. The CDR3: CASSLMGTTQETQYF. CDR3 sequence (DNA): TGTGCCAGCAGTTTGATGGGGACCACCCAAGAGACCCAGTACTTC.

This chain joins TRBV28 and TRBJ2-7; weak D call: TRBD1 (6 bases). CDR3 length: 15 amino acids. V lost 3 bases and J lost 1, with 13 bases in between. Germline-derived CDR1 and CDR2 are MDHEN and SYDVKM. The CDR3 is CASSFRGPNSYEQYF. CDR3 coding DNA: TGTGCCAGCAGTTTCAGGGGCCCGAATTCCTACGAGCAGTACTTC.

The chain couples TRBV25-1 to TRBJ1-1; no firm D call. This CDR3 spans 15 amino acids. Germline-derived CDR1 and CDR2 are MGHDK and SYGVNS. Deletions cut 1 base from V and 2 bases from J, with 11 bases between. CDR3 sequence (DNA): TGTGCCAGCAGTGAATCCCGCCGGGGAAACACTGAAGCTTTCTTT. It yields the protein CASSESRRGNTEAFF.

This chain connects TRBV6-5 to TRBJ2-1; TRBD2 matches at 9 bases. Germline lookup yields CDR1 MNHEY and CDR2 SVGAGI. Trimming at V came to 7 bases and at J to 4 bases, leaving 5 bases not matched to a gene. This CDR3 region has 14 residues. The CDR3 loop reads CASITTSGYNEQFF. CDR3 nucleotide sequence: TGTGCCAGCATTACGACTAGCGGATACAATGAGCAGTTCTTC.

The CDR3 DNA sequence: TGTGCCAGCAGACGACCCGGGCCAGCAGTCTACGAGCAGTACTTC. It is translated as CASRRPGPAVYEQYF. V usage is TRBV28 and J usage is TRBJ2-7; D is unresolved. Trimming left V 6 bases short and J 3 bases short, with 18 bases between. This CDR3 spans 15 amino acids. Germline lookup yields CDR1 MDHEN and CDR2 SYDVKM.

The V and J genes are TRBV6-2 or TRBV6-3 and TRBJ1-1, with a possible D match to TRBD1 (5 bases). CDR1 and CDR2 (germline): MNHEY, SVGEGT. The CDR3 totals 15 residues. Trimming stripped 2 bases from V and 4 bases from J, with 14 bases between. DNA for the CDR3: TGTGCCAGCAGTTACGGGGCGGGCGTTGGCACTGAAGCTTTCTTT. Translation gives CASSYGAGVGTEAFF.

Only a few counts were recorded for this clone. This sequence joins TRBV5-1 and TRBJ1-6; D is perhaps TRBD1 (5 bases). This CDR3 comprises 14 residues. Germline assignment: CDR1 SGHRS and CDR2 YFSETQ. V shed 1 base and J shed 11 bases, with 13 bases lying between them. The CDR3 DNA follows: TGCGCCAGCAGCTTGATCCAGGGCCCCGCACCCCTCCACTTT. Residues: CASSLIQGPAPLHF.

The V gene is TRBV21-1, the J gene TRBJ2-7. TRBV21-1 is listed as a pseudogene. This CDR3 contains 14 residues. The DNA of the CDR3 is TGTGCCAGCAGCATCGACGGGGGCTGGTACGAGCAGTACTTC. Translated: CASSIDGGWYEQYF.

This rearrangement joins TRBV30 to TRBJ2-7; D is perhaps TRBD1 (5 bases). The CDR3 is 12 residues long. In germline, CDR1 is GTSNPN, CDR2 SVGIG (reference sequence). Deletions cut 3 bases from V and 3 bases from J, with 9 bases between. The CDR3 loop is CAWRGVSYEQYF. The CDR3 nucleotides read TGTGCCTGGAGAGGGGTCAGCTACGAGCAGTACTTC.

The chain has TRBV19 and TRBJ2-1; the D is unclear. Per the germline V gene, CDR1 is LNHDA and CDR2 is SQIVND (reference sequence). The ends were cut back, 0 bases at V and 0 bases at J, with 6 bases in the middle. This CDR3 spans 15 amino acids. CDR3 sequence reads: CASSIDMSSYNEQFF. CDR3 bases: TGTGCCAGTAGTATAGATATGAGCTCCTACAATGAGCAGTTCTTC.

The rearrangement uses TRBV19 and TRBJ1-6; D is possibly TRBD1 (5 bases). The CDR3 totals 11 residues. The germline gives CDR1 LNHDA, CDR2 SQIVND (reference sequence). The V end was cut by 8 bases, the J end by 13 bases, with 12 bases between. The CDR3 loop reads CASGHPSPLHF. The CDR3 DNA reads TGTGCCAGTGGACACCCCTCTCCCCTCCACTTT.

V usage is TRBV7-8 and J usage is TRBJ1-6, with D possibly matching TRBD1 (5 bases). Trimming stripped 8 bases from V and 8 bases from J, with 13 bases between. Looked up from germline, CDR1 is SGHVS and CDR2 is FQNEAQ. The CDR3 runs to 13 residues. The CDR3 loop is CASVGTADSPLHF. In DNA form, the CDR3 reads TGTGCCAGCGTGGGGACGGCAGATTCACCCCTCCACTTT.

CDR3 bases: TGTGCCAGCAGCTCTGTACGGTATGGCTACACCTTC. This sequence encodes CASSSVRYGYTF. The rearrangement joins TRBV7-9 to TRBJ1-2; D gene uncertain. Germline CDR1 is SEHNR and CDR2 is FQNEAQ (reference sequence). This CDR3 is built from 12 residues. V lost 4 bases, J lost 5 bases, and 8 bases lay in between. Variable domain in full (rest from reference TRBV7-9 and TRBJ1-2): DTGVSQNPRHKITKRGQNVTFRCDPISEHNRLYWYRQTLGQGPEFLTYFQNEAQLEKSRLLSDRFSAERPKGSFSTLEIQRTEQGDSAMYLCASSSVRYGYTFGSGTRLTVV.

This clone was observed once. V gene TRBV9 combines with J gene TRBJ2-3, with TRBD2 identical over 8 bases. The CDR3 consists of 16 residues. J was trimmed by 3 bases and V by 4 bases; bases with no gene match: 10. Looked up from germline, CDR1 is SGDLS and CDR2 is YYNGEE. CDR3 sequence reads: CASSIGPGGPTDTQYF. The CDR3 DNA reads as TGTGCCAGCAGCATCGGTCCGGGGGGGCCGACAGATACGCAGTATTTT.

The chain is built from TRBV15 and TRBJ2-5, with 12 bases aligning to TRBD1. Per germline, CDR1 LNHNV and CDR2 YYDKDF (reference sequence). Unmatched junction bases numbered 6, after V lost 0 bases and J lost 4 bases. The length of the CDR3 is 17 residues. The CDR3: CATSRERGTGGVETQYF. The DNA for the CDR3 is TGTGCCACCAGCAGAGAAAGGGGGACAGGGGGCGTAGAGACCCAGTACTTC.

To note about this clone: Distinct nucleotide sequences in the sample also encode this CDR3. The V call is TRBV12-3 or TRBV12-4, the J call TRBJ1-5, with D maybe TRBD1 (5 bases). Trimming cost V 6 bases and J 5 bases, with 11 bases left between them. The CDR3 covers 13 residues. CDR3 nucleotide sequence: TGTGCCAGCAGCCTCGACAGAGATCAGCCCCAGCATTTT. Translating gives CASSLDRDQPQHF.

The chain combines TRBV3-1 (or the pseudogene TRBV3-2) with TRBJ2-1; D unresolved. V dropped 0 bases and J dropped 10 bases, with 10 bases sitting between them. This CDR3 is 13 amino acids long. Germline-derived CDR1 and CDR2 are LGHDT and YNNKEL (reference sequence). CDR3 protein: CASSQDSQSEQFF. The CDR3 nucleotides are TGTGCCAGCAGCCAAGATAGCCAGTCCGAGCAGTTCTTC.

The genes are TRBV5-5 and TRBJ1-4, with TRBD1 identical over 7 bases. Per the germline V gene, CDR1 is SGHKS and CDR2 is YYEKEE (reference sequence). The ends lost 4 bases at V and 7 bases at J; junction bases unmatched: 4. This CDR3 spans 13 amino acids. CDR3 amino acids: CASSGGTAEKLFF. The CDR3, as DNA: TGTGCCAGCAGCGGAGGGACAGCTGAAAAACTGTTTTTT.

As DNA, the CDR3 is TGTGCCAGCAGCTTAGAGCCCGACACCGGGGAGCTGTTTTTT. Encoded protein: CASSLEPDTGELFF. The gene calls are TRBV7-9 and TRBJ2-2; no definite D call. The CDR3 length is 14 residues. Looked up from germline, CDR1 is SEHNR and CDR2 is FQNEAQ (reference sequence). Trimming removed 1 base at V and 3 bases at J, with 6 bases between.

V is TRBV6-5 and J is TRBJ1-5; TRBD1 aligns across 9 bases. The junction had 4 bases not matched to a gene; V was cut back by 6 bases and J by 4 bases. Germline assignment: CDR1 MNHEY and CDR2 SVGAGI. The CDR3 extends over 14 amino acids. CDR3 in DNA: TGTGCCAGCAGCAGGACAGGGGAAAATCAGCCCCAGCATTTT. It codes for CASSRTGENQPQHF.

V and J are TRBV11-2 and TRBJ2-1; 9 positions match TRBD2. Germline V gene data show CDR1 as SGHAT and CDR2 as FQNNGV. The CDR3 covers 16 residues. With 1 base clipped from V and 10 bases from J, the junction kept 11 bases outside the gene matches. The CDR3: CASSLASGDLINEQFF. The CDR3 DNA reads as TGTGCCAGCAGCTTAGCTAGCGGGGACCTCATAAACGAGCAGTTCTTC.

The chain joins TRBV5-1 to TRBJ1-2; TRBD1 aligns across 7 bases. The V and J ends lost 4 bases and 2 bases, in that order; junction bases with no gene match: 2. This CDR3 region has 13 residues. Germline CDR1 is SGHRS and CDR2 is YFSETQ. The chain's CDR3 is CASSTTGNYGYTF. In DNA form, the CDR3 reads TGCGCCAGCAGCACGACAGGGAACTATGGCTACACCTTC.

The J gene is TRBJ1-1, the V gene TRBV7-3, with D perhaps matching TRBD1 (6 bases). Per germline, CDR1 SGHTA and CDR2 FQGTGA. V lost 1 base and J lost 7, with 10 bases in between. This CDR3 contains 13 residues. CDR3 amino acids: CASSLSPDSEAFF. CDR3 bases: TGTGCCAGCAGCTTAAGTCCGGACAGTGAAGCTTTCTTT.

The chain employs TRBV25-1 and TRBJ2-1; no clear D. The germline V gene encodes CDR1 MGHDK and CDR2 SYGVNS. CDR3 length: 14 residues. Trimming cost V 3 bases and J 0 bases, with 6 bases left between them. The CDR3 bases are TGTGCCAGCAGTGATCTGAGCTCCTACAATGAGCAGTTCTTC. This sequence encodes CASSDLSSYNEQFF.

This clone was counted a single time. The J gene is TRBJ1-1, the V gene TRBV4-2, with D perhaps matching TRBD1 (5 bases). CDR3 size: 13 residues. The V end lost 0 bases, the J end lost 10 bases, and 12 bases lay between the germline ends. Per the germline V gene, CDR1 is LGHNA and CDR2 is YNFKEQ. The CDR3 nucleotides are TGTGCCAGCAGCCAAGATCAGGGAAAATCAGCTTTCTTT. It specifies CASSQDQGKSAFF.

This clone was seen just once. This rearrangement joins TRBV28 to TRBJ1-4, with 7 bases aligning to TRBD1. Germline V CDR1 and CDR2: MDHEN, SYDVKM. There are 15 residues in the CDR3. Trimming cost V 3 bases and J 8 bases; bases outside gene matches: 9. The CDR3 DNA reads TGTGCCAGCAGTTTCCCCGGAGACAGGGACGAAAAACTGTTTTTT. Translating gives CASSFPGDRDEKLFF.